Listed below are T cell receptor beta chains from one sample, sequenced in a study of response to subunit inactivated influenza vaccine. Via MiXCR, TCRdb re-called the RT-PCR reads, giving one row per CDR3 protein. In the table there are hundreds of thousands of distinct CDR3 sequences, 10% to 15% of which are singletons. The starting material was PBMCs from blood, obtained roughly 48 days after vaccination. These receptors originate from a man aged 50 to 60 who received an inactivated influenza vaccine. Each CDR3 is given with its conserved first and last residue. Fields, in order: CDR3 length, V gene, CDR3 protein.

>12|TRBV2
CASSVTGHEQYF
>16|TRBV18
CASSPLNGGPNYGYTF
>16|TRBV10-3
CAISDRYGDGVYEQYF
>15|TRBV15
CATSPSGGGKNIQYF
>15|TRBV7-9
CASSLQGTHQETQYF
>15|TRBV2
CASSVGRASYNEQFF
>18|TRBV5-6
CASSSPSSGESSYNEQFF
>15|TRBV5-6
CASSLAGLYTDTQYF
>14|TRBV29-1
CSVAKTSNTGELFF
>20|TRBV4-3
CASSPGAARYRFNSYNEQFF
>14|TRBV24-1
CATSDSLRPEPQHF
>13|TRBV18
CASSPGTMETQYF
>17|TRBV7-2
CASSATLTAKLGNEQFF
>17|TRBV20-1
CSASPRGGLGSTDTQYF
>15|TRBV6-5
CASSSVGRNTDTQYF
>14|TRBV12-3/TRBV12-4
CASSLALQVPEQYF